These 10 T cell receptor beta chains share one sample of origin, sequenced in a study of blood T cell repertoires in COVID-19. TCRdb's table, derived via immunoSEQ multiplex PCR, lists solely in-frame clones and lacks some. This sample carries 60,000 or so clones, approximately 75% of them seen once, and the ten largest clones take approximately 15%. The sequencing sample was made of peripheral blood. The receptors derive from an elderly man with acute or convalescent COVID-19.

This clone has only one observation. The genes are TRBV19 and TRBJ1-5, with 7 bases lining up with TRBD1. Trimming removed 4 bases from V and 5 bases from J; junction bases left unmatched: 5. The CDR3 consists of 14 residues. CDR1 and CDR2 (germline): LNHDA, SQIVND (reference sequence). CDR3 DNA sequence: TGTGCCAGTAGTAACAGGGGAGTCTATCAGCCCCAGCATTTT. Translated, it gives CASSNRGVYQPQHF.

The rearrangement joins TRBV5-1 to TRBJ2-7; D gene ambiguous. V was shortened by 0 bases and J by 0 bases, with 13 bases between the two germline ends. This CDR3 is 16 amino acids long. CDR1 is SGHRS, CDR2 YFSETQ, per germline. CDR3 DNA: TGCGCCAGCAGCTTGGGTTCGTTGGGCGTCTCCTACGAGCAGTACTTC. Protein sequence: CASSLGSLGVSYEQYF. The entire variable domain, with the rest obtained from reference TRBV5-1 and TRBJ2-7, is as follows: KAGVTQTPRYLIKTRGQQVTLSCSPISGHRSVSWYQQTPGQGLQFLFEYFSETQRNKGNFPGRFSGRQFSNSRSEMNVSTLELGDSALYLCASSLGSLGVSYEQYFGPGTRLTVT.

CDR3: CASSLDGQGSEAFF. As DNA, the CDR3 is TGCGCCAGCAGCTTGGACGGACAGGGAAGTGAAGCTTTCTTT. The chain couples TRBV5-1 to TRBJ1-1, with 8 bases matching TRBD1. The CDR3 is made up of 14 amino acids. The trim removed 0 bases at V and 7 bases at J, leaving 5 bases unmatched. Germline loops: CDR1 SGHRS, CDR2 YFSETQ.

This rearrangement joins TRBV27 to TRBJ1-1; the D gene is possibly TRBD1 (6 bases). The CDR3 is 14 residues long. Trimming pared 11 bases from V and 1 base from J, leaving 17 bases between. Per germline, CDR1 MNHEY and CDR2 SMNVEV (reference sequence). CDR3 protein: CAAKGAGANTEAFF. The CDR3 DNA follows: TGTGCCGCCAAAGGGGCGGGGGCGAACACTGAAGCTTTCTTT.

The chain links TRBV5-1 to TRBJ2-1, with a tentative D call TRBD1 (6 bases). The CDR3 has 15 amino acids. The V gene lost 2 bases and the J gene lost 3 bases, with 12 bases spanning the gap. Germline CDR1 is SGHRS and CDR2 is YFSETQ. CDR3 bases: TGCGCCAGCAGCTTTACAGGGTCGGACTACAATGAGCAGTTCTTC. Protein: CASSFTGSDYNEQFF.

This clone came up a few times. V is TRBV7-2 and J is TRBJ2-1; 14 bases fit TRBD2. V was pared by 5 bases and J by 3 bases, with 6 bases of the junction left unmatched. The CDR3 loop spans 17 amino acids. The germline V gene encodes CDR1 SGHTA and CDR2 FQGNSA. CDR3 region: CASSPRTSGGNYNEQFF. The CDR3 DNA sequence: TGTGCCAGCAGCCCCCGGACTAGCGGGGGGAACTACAATGAGCAGTTCTTC. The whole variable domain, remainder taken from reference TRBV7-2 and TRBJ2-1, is GAGVSQSPSNKVTEKGKDVELRCDPISGHTALYWYRQSLGQGLEFLIYFQGNSAPDKSGLPSDRFSAERTGGSVSTLTIQRTQQEDSAVYLCASSPRTSGGNYNEQFFGPGTRLTVL.

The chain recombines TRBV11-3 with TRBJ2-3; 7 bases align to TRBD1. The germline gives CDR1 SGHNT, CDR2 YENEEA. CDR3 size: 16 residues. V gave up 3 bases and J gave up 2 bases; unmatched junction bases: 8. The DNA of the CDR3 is TGTGCCAGCAGCTTGAGTGCAGGGGGACACACAGATACGCAGTATTTT. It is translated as CASSLSAGGHTDTQYF.

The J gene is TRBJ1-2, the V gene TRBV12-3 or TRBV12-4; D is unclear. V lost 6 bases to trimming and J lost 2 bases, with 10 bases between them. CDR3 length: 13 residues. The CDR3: CASSPTRNYGYTF. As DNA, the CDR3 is TGTGCCAGCAGCCCGACGAGGAACTATGGCTACACCTTC.

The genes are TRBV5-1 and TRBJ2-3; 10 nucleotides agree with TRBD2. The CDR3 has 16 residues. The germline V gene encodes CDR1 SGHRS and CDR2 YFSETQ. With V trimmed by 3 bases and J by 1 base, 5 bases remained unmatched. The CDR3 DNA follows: TGCGCCAGCAGCTCAGCTCTAGCGGGGGGCACAGATACGCAGTATTTT. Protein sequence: CASSSALAGGTDTQYF.

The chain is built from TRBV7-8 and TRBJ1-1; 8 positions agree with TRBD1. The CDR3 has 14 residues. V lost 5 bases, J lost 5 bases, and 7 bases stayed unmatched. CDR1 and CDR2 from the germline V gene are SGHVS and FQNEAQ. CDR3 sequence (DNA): TGTGCCAGCAGCCTGGACAGGGTGGTTACTGAAGCTTTCTTT. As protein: CASSLDRVVTEAFF.